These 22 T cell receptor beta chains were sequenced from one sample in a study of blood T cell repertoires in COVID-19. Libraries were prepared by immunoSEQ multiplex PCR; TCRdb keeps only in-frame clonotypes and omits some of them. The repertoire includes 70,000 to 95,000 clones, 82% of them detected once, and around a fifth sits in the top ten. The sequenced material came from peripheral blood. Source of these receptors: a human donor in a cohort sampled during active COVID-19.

The CDR3: CAWRRNRATNEKLFF. The DNA for the CDR3 is TGTGCCTGGAGACGTAACAGAGCAACTAATGAAAAACTGTTTTTT. V gene TRBV30 combines with J gene TRBJ1-4, with D unresolved. Germline V CDR1 and CDR2: GTSNPN, SVGIG (reference sequence). This CDR3 comprises 15 residues. V lost 3 bases, J lost 0 bases, and 11 bases lay in between.

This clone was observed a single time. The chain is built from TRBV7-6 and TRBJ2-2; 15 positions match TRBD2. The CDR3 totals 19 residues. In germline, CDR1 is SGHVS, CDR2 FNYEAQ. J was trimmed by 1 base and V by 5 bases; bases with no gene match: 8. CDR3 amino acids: CASSTLPGLAGGNTGELFF. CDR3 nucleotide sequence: TGTGCCAGCAGCACCTTACCGGGACTAGCGGGGGGGAACACCGGGGAGCTGTTTTTT.

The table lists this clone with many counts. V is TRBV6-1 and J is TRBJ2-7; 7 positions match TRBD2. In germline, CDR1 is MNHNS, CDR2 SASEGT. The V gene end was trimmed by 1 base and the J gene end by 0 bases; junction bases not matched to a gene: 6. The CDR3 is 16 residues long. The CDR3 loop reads CASSEVGGELSYEQYF. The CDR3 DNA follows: TGTGCCAGCAGTGAAGTGGGGGGGGAACTCTCCTACGAGCAGTACTTC.

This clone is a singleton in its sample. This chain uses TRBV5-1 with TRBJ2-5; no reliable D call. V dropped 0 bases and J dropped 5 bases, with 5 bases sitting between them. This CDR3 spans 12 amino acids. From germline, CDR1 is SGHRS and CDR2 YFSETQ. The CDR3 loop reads CASSLASETQYF. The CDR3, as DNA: TGCGCCAGCAGCTTGGCCTCGGAGACCCAGTACTTC.

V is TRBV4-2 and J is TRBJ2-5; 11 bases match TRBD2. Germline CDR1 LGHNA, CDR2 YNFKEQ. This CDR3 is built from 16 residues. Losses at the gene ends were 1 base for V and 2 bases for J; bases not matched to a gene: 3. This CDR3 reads CASSQGTSGPQETQYF. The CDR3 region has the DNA TGTGCCAGCAGCCAAGGGACTAGCGGGCCGCAAGAGACCCAGTACTTC.

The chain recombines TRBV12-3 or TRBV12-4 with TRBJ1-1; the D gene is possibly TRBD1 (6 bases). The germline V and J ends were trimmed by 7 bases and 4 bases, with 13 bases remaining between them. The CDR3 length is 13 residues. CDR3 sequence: CASNRDGPTEAFF. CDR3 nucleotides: TGTGCCAGCAACAGGGACGGACCCACTGAAGCTTTCTTT.

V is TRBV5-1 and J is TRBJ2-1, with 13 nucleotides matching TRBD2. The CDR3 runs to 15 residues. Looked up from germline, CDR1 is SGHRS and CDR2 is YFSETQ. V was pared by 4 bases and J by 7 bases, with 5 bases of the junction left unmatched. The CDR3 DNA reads TGCGCCAGCAGCACTAGCGGGGGGGCTGTAAATGAGCAGTTCTTC. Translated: CASSTSGGAVNEQFF.

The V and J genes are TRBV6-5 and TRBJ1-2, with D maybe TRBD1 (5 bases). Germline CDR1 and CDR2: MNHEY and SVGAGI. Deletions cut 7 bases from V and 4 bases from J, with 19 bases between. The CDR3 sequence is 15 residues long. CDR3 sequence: CASTRSAPGIYGYTF. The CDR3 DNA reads TGTGCCAGCACCCGCTCTGCGCCAGGGATCTATGGCTACACCTTC.

The CDR3 DNA reads TGTGCCAGCAGACGCGGACGGGGAGAATATAGCAATCAGCCCCAGCATTTT. This translates into CASRRGRGEYSNQPQHF. The chain combines TRBV2 with TRBJ1-5; unclear D gene. The ends were cut back, 6 bases at V and 0 bases at J, with 18 bases in the middle. This CDR3 comprises 17 residues. In germline, CDR1 is SNHLY, CDR2 FYNNEI. The complete variable domain, with remaining parts taken from reference TRBV2 and TRBJ1-5, reads EPEVTQTPSHQVTQMGQEVILRCVPISNHLYFYWYRQILGQKVEFLVSFYNNEISEKSEIFDDQFSVERPDGSNFTLKIRSTKLEDSAMYFCASRRGRGEYSNQPQHFGDGTRLSIL.

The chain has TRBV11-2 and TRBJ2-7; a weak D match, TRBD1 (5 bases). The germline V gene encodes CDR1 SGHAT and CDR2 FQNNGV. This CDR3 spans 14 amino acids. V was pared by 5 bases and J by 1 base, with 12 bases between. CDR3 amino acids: CASSQPQGSYEQYF. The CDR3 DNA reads TGTGCCAGCAGCCAACCGCAGGGTTCCTACGAGCAGTACTTC. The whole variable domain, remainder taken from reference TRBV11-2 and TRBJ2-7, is EAGVAQSPRYKIIEKRQSVAFWCNPISGHATLYWYQQILGQGPKLLIQFQNNGVVDDSQLPKDRFSAERLKGVDSTLKIQPAKLEDSAVYLCASSQPQGSYEQYFGPGTRLTVT.

The CDR3 here is CSVGESLGNTIYF. The CDR3 bases are TGCAGCGTTGGCGAATCTCTGGGAAACACCATATATTTT. The V call is TRBV29-1, the J call TRBJ1-3; D call uncertain. The CDR3 loop spans 13 amino acids. V was pared by 4 bases and J by 4 bases, with 11 bases between. Looked up from germline, CDR1 is SQVTM and CDR2 is ANQGSEA.

CDR3 nucleotide sequence: TGCGCCAGCAGCTCGACAGGGCTCGACGCAGATACGCAGTATTTT. Translating it yields CASSSTGLDADTQYF. The chain recombines TRBV5-1 with TRBJ2-3, with 7 bases identical to TRBD1. This CDR3 has 15 amino acids. CDR1 and CDR2 from the germline V gene are SGHRS and YFSETQ. The V gene end was trimmed by 3 bases and the J gene end by 4 bases; junction bases not matched to a gene: 8.

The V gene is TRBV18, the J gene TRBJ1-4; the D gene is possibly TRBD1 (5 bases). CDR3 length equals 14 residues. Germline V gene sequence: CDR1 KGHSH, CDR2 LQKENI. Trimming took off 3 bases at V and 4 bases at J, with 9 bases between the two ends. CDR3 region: CASSPFDSNEKLFF. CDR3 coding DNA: TGTGCCAGCTCACCCTTCGACAGTAATGAAAAACTGTTTTTT.

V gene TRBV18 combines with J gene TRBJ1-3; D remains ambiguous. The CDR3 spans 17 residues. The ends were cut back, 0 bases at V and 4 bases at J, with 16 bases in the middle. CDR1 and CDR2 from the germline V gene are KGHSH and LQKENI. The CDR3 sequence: CASSPPTTPGIGNTIYF. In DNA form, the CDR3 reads TGTGCCAGCTCACCACCGACGACCCCGGGTATCGGAAACACCATATATTTT.

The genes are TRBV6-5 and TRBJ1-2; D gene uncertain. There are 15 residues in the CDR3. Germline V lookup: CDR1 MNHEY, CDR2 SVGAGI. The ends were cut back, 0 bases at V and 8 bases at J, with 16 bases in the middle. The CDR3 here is CASSYSTARLGGYTF. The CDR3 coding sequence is TGTGCCAGCAGTTACTCTACAGCCCGTTTGGGCGGCTACACCTTC.

In DNA form, the CDR3 reads TGCGCCAGCAGCTTGGAGGGGAGGGAGAATAATTCACCCCTCCACTTT. Translated, it gives CASSLEGRENNSPLHF. This rearrangement joins TRBV5-1 to TRBJ1-6; perhaps TRBD1 as D (5 bases). The CDR3 runs 16 residues. Per the germline V gene, CDR1 is SGHRS and CDR2 is YFSETQ. V dropped 0 bases and J dropped 5 bases, with 12 bases sitting between them.

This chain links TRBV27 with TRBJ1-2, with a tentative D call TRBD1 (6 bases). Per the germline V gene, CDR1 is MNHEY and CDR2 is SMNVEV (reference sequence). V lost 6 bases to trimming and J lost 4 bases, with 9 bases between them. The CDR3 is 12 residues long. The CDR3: CASRGTSYGYTF. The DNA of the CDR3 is TGTGCCAGCAGGGGGACAAGCTATGGCTACACCTTC.

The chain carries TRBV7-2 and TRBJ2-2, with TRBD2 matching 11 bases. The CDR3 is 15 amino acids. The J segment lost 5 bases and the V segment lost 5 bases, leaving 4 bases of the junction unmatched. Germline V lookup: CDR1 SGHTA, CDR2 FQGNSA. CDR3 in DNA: TGTGCCAGCAGCCCACTAGCGGGGGTTACCGGGGAGCTGTTTTTT. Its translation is CASSPLAGVTGELFF.

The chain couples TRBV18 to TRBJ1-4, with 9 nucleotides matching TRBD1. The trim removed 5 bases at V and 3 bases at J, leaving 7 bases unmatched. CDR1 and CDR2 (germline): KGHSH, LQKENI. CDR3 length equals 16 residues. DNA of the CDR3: TGTGCCAGCTCATCTACAGGGGGCGAGGCTAATGAAAAACTGTTTTTT. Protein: CASSSTGGEANEKLFF. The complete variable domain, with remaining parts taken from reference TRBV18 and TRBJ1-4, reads NAGVMQNPRHLVRRRGQEARLRCSPMKGHSHVYWYRQLPEEGLKFMVYLQKENIIDESGMPKERFSAEFPKEGPSILRIQQVVRGDSAAYFCASSSTGGEANEKLFFGSGTQLSVL.

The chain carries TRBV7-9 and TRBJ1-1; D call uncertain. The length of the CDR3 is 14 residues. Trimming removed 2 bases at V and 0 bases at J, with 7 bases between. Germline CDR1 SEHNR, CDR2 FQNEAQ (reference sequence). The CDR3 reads CASSLSGMNTEAFF. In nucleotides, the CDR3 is TGTGCCAGCAGCTTAAGCGGAATGAACACTGAAGCTTTCTTT.

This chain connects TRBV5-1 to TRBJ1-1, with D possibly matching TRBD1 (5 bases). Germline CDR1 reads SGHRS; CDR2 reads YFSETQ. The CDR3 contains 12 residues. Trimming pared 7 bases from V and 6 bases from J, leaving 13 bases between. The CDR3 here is CASAERGSEAFF. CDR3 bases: TGCGCCAGCGCCGAGCGGGGCTCTGAAGCTTTCTTT.

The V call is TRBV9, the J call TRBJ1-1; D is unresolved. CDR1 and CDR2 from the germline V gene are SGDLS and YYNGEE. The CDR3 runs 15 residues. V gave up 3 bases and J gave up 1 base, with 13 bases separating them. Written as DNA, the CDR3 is TGTGCCAGCAGCGCACTAGGCTTAACGAACACTGAAGCTTTCTTT. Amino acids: CASSALGLTNTEAFF.